This TCR beta chain was identified in a study of blood T cell repertoires in COVID-19. Study-wide background: There were acute and convalescent COVID-19 samples, and they came from the United States, Italy and Spain.

Germline V CDR1 and CDR2: MNHEY, SVGAGI. Trimming shortened V by 7 bases and J by 1 base, and 10 bases separated the two germline ends. This CDR3 is built from 13 residues. Original processing methods: Reference gene primer amplification gave estimated nucleated cell counts. Some clones are missing from TCRdb's copy, which holds only in-frame ones; the method was immunoSEQ multiplex PCR. The V and J calls and clone size are taken from that table; D and trimming were inferred from the DNA. Seen here are 200,000 to 250,000 clones, around 89% observed once, and the top ten hold about 1%. Which cohort a participant joined came from the clinical history participants gave. Exposed enrollees encountered a COVID-19 case at some point within 2 weeks before study entry. This clone has more than one count but fewer than ten.

Sequencing was carried out using PBMCs or T cells enriched from blood (not recorded which). The chain employs TRBV6-5 and TRBJ1-1; no clear D gene. This TCR was sampled from a man between 45 and 60 years old who had been exposed to COVID-19. CDR3 loop: CASTLSGNTEAFF. The CDR3 DNA reads as TGTGCCAGCACCCTGTCGGGGAACACTGAAGCTTTCTTT.